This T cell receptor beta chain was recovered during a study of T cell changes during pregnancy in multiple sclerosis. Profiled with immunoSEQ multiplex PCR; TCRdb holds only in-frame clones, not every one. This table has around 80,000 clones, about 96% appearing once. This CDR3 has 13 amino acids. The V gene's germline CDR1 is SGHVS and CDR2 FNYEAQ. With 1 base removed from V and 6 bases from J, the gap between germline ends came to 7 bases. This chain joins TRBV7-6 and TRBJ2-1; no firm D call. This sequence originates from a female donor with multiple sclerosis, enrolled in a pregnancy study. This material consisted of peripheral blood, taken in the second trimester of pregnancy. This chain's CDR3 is CASSLGLINEQFF. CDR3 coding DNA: TGTGCCAGCAGCTTAGGTCTAATCAATGAGCAGTTCTTC.